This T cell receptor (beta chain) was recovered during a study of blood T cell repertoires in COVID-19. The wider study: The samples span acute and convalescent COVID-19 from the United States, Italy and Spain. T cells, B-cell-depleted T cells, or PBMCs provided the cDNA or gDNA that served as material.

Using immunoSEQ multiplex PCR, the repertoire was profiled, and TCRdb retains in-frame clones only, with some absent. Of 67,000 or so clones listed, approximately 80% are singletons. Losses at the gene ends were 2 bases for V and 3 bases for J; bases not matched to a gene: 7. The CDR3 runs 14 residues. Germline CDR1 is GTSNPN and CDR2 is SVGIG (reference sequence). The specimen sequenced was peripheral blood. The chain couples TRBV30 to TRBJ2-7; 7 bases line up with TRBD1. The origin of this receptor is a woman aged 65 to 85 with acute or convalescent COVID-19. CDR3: CAWSPTGTDYEQYF. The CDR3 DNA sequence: TGTGCCTGGAGTCCTACCGGGACAGACTACGAGCAGTACTTC.